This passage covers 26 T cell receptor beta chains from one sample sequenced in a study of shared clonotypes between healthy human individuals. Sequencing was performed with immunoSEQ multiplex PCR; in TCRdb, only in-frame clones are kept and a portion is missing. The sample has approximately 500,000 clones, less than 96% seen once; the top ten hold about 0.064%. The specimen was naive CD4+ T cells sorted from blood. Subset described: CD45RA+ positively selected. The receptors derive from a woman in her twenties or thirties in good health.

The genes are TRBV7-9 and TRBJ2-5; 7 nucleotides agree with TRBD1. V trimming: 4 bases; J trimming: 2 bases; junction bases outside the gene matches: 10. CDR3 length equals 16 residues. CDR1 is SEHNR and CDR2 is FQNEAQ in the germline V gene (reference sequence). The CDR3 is CASSWRQGRGQETQYF. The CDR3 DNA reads TGTGCCAGCAGCTGGCGACAGGGAAGAGGGCAAGAGACCCAGTACTTC. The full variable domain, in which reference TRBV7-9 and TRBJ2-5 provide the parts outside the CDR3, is DTGVSQNPRHKITKRGQNVTFRCDPISEHNRLYWYRQTLGQGPEFLTYFQNEAQLEKSRLLSDRFSAERPKGSFSTLEIQRTEQGDSAMYLCASSWRQGRGQETQYFGPGTRLLVL.

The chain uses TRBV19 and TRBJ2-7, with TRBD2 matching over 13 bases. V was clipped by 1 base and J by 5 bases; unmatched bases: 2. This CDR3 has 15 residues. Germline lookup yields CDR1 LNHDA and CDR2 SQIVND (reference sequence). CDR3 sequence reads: CASSIATSGRNEQYF. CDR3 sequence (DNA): TGTGCCAGTAGTATAGCGACTAGCGGGAGGAACGAGCAGTACTTC. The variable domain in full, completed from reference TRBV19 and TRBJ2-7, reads DGGITQSPKYLFRKEGQNVTLSCEQNLNHDAMYWYRQDPGQGLRLIYYSQIVNDFQKGDIAEGYSVSREKKESFPLTVTSAQKNPTAFYLCASSIATSGRNEQYFGPGTRLTVT.

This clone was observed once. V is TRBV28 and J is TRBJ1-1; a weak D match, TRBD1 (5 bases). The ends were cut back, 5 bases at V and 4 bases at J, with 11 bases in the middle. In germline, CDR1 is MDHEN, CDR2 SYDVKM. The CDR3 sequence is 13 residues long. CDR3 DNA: TGTGCCAGCAGTCCCGGGGGGGGCACTGAAGCTTTCTTT. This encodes CASSPGGGTEAFF.

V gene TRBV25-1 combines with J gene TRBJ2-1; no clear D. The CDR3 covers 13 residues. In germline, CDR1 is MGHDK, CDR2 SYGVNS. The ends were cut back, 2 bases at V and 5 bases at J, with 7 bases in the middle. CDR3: CASSEIRNNEQFF. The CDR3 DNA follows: TGTGCCAGCAGTGAAATTAGGAACAATGAGCAGTTCTTC.

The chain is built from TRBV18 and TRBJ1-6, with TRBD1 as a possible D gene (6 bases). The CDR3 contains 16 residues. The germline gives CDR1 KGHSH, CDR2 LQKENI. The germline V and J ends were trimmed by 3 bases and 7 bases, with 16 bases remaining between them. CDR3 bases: TGTGCCAGCTCACCGGCGGCCGGGGGACAAAATTCACCCCTCCACTTT. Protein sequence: CASSPAAGGQNSPLHF.

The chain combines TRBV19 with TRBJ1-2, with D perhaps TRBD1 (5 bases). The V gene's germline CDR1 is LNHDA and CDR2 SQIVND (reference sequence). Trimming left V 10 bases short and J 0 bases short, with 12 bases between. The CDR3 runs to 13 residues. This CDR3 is CATQQETNYGYTF. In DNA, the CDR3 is TGTGCCACCCAACAGGAGACTAACTATGGCTACACCTTC.

CDR3 nucleotide sequence: TGTGCCAGCTCACAGGCCCCTGAGGCCAAAAACATTCAGTACTTC. Amino acid sequence: CASSQAPEAKNIQYF. The chain carries TRBV18 and TRBJ2-4; D is undetermined. CDR3 length: 15 amino acids. The ends were cut back, 4 bases at V and 1 base at J, with 11 bases in the middle. Germline loops: CDR1 KGHSH, CDR2 LQKENI.

CDR3 in amino acids: CASSTQGKTSYEQYF. For the CDR3, the DNA is TGTGCCAGTAGTACCCAGGGAAAAACCTCCTACGAGCAGTACTTC. The V gene is TRBV19, the J gene TRBJ2-7; D is perhaps TRBD1 (5 bases). CDR1 and CDR2 from the germline V gene are LNHDA and SQIVND (reference sequence). The CDR3 consists of 15 residues. V was clipped by 4 bases and J by 0 bases, with 13 bases between them.

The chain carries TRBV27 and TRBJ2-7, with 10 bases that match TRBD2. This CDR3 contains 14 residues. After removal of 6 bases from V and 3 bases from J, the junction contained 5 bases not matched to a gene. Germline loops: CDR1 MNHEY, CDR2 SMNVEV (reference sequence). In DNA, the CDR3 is TGTGCCAGCAGCCTAGCGGGAGTCAGCTACGAGCAGTACTTC. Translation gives CASSLAGVSYEQYF.

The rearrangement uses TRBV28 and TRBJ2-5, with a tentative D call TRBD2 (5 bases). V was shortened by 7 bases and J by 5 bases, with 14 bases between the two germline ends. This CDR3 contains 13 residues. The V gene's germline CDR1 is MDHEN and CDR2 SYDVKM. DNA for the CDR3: TGTGCCAGCACCCCAGGAGGTACGGAGACCCAGTACTTC. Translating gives CASTPGGTETQYF.

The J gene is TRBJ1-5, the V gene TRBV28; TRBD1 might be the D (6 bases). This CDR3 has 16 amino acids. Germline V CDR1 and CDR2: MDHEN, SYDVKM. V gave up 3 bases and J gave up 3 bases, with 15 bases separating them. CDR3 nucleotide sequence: TGTGCCAGCAGTTTCGCCAGTGGGACACCCAATCAGCCCCAGCATTTT. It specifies CASSFASGTPNQPQHF.

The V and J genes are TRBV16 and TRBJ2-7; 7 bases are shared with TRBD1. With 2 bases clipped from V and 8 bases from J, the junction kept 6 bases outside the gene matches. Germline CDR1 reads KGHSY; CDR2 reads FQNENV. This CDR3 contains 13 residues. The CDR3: CASSQPRDRKQYF. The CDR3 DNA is TGTGCCAGCAGCCAACCCCGGGACAGAAAGCAGTACTTC.

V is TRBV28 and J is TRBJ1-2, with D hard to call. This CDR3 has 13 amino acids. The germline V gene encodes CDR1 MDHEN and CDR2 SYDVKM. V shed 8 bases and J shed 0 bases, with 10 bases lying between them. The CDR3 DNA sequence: TGTGCCAGCCTCAGCGTAACTAACTATGGCTACACCTTC. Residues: CASLSVTNYGYTF.

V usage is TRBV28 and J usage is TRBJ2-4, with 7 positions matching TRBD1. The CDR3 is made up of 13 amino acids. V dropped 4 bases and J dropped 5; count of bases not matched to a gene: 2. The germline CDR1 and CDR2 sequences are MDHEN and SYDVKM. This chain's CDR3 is CASSSGTENIQYF. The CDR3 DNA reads TGTGCCAGCAGTTCGGGGACAGAAAACATTCAGTACTTC.

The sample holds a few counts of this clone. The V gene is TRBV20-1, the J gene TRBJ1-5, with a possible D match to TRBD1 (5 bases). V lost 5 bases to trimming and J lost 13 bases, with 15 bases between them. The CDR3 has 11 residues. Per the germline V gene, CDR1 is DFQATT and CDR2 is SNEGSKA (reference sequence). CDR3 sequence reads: CSAEGRGIQHF. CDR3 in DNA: TGCAGTGCTGAAGGAAGGGGAATTCAGCATTTT.

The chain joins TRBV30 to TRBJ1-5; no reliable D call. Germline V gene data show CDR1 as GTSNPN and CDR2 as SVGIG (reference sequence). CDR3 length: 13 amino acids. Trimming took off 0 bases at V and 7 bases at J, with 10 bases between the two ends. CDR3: CAWSVRSEQPQHF. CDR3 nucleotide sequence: TGTGCCTGGAGTGTACGTAGTGAACAGCCCCAGCATTTT.

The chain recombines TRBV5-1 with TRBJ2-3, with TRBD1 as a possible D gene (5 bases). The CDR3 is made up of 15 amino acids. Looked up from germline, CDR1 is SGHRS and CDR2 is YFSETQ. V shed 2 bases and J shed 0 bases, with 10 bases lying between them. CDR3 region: CASSLRPGSTDTQYF. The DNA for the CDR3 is TGCGCCAGCAGCTTACGGCCAGGGAGCACAGATACGCAGTATTTT. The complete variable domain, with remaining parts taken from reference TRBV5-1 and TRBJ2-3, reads KAGVTQTPRYLIKTRGQQVTLSCSPISGHRSVSWYQQTPGQGLQFLFEYFSETQRNKGNFPGRFSGRQFSNSRSEMNVSTLELGDSALYLCASSLRPGSTDTQYFGPGTRLTVL.

This CDR3 is CASSIRGRDVDTGELFF. The CDR3, as DNA: TGTGCCAGTAGTATCCGGGGGCGGGATGTCGACACCGGGGAGCTGTTTTTT. The chain couples TRBV19 to TRBJ2-2; either TRBD1 or TRBD2 may fit D (6 bases each). V was pared by 3 bases and J by 3 bases, with 17 bases between. The CDR3 is made up of 17 amino acids. Germline values: CDR1 LNHDA, CDR2 SQIVND (reference sequence).

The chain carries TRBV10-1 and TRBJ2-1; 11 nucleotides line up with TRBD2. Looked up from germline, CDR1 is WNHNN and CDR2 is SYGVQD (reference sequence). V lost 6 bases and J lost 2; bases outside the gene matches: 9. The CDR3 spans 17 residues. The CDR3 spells CASRSSGRPRAYNEQFF. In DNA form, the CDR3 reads TGCGCCAGCAGATCTAGCGGGAGGCCCAGGGCCTACAATGAGCAGTTCTTC.

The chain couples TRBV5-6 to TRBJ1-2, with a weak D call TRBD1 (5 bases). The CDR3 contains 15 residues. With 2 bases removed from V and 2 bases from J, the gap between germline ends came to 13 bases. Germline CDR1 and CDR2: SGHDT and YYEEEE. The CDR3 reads CASSFRRWGNYGYTF. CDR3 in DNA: TGTGCCAGCAGCTTCCGGAGATGGGGGAACTATGGCTACACCTTC.

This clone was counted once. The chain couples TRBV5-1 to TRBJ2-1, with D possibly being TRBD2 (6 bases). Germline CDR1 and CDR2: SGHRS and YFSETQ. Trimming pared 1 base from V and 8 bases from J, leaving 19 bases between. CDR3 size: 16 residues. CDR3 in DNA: TGCGCCAGCAGCTTGATCGCGGGGAGCCATATTGATGAGCAGTTCTTC. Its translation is CASSLIAGSHIDEQFF. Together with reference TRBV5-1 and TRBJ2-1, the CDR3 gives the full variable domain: KAGVTQTPRYLIKTRGQQVTLSCSPISGHRSVSWYQQTPGQGLQFLFEYFSETQRNKGNFPGRFSGRQFSNSRSEMNVSTLELGDSALYLCASSLIAGSHIDEQFFGPGTRLTVL.

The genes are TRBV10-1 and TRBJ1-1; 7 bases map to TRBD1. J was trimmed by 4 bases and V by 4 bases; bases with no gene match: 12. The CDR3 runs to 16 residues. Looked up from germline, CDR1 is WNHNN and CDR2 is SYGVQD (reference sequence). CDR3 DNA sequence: TGCGCCAGCAGTGGTCCGTGGGACAGCCGGGGCACTGAAGCTTTCTTT. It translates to CASSGPWDSRGTEAFF.

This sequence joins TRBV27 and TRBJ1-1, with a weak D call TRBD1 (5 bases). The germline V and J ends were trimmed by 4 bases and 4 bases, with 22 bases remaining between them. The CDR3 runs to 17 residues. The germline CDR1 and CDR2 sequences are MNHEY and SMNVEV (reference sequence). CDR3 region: CASSSPPGRKWGTEAFF. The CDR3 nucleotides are TGTGCCAGCAGTTCCCCGCCGGGGCGAAAGTGGGGCACTGAAGCTTTCTTT.

The CDR3 loop is CASNRNEQFF. CDR3 nucleotides: TGTGCCAGCAACCGTAATGAGCAGTTCTTC. This chain connects TRBV6-1 to TRBJ2-1; D is unresolved. In germline, CDR1 is MNHNS, CDR2 SASEGT. V was cut by 7 bases and J by 7 bases, with 5 bases left in between. This CDR3 has 10 residues.

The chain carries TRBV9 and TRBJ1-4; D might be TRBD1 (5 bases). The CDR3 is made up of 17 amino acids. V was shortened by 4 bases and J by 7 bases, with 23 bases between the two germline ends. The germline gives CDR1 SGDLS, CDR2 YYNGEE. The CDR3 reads CASSPRGVLTWSEKLFF. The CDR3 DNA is TGTGCCAGCAGCCCTAGGGGTGTTTTGACATGGAGTGAAAAACTGTTTTTT.

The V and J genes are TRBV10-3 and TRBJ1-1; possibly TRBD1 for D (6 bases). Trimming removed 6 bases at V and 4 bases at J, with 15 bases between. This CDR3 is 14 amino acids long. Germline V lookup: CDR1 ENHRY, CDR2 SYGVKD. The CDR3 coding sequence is TGTGCCATCAGCGCTGATTGGGGGGCCACTGAAGCTTTCTTT. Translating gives CAISADWGATEAFF.